The 26 T cell receptor beta chains in this list originate from one sample, sequenced in a study of shared clonotypes between healthy human individuals. Sequenced by immunoSEQ multiplex PCR; TCRdb stores in-frame clones only, minus some. The repertoire holds approximately 2.1 million clones, with 85% to 95% as singletons. Sequenced material: naive CD4+ T cells from PBMCs. Described subset: CD45RA+ positively selected. The receptors come from a man between 18 and 35 years old in good health. Some clones in this sample may be carry-over from other donors' samples.

This clone occurred once. V gene TRBV29-1 combines with J gene TRBJ1-1, with D possibly TRBD1 on 5 matching bases. Trimming removed 6 bases at V and 0 bases at J, with 11 bases between. CDR3 length equals 13 residues. Germline V gene sequence: CDR1 SQVTM, CDR2 ANQGSEA. As DNA, the CDR3 is TGCAGCGTGGGACGGAGAATGAACACTGAAGCTTTCTTT. Translating gives CSVGRRMNTEAFF.

The chain has TRBV30 and TRBJ2-3, with TRBD2 matching over 10 bases. This CDR3 comprises 17 residues. Germline V gives CDR1 GTSNPN, CDR2 SVGIG (reference sequence). V trimming: 1 base; J trimming: 1 base; junction bases outside the gene matches: 8. CDR3 nucleotides: TGTGCCTGGAGTGCTAGCGGGAGTGTGACGGGCACAGATACGCAGTATTTT. Amino acids: CAWSASGSVTGTDTQYF.

Only one count was recorded for this clone. The V gene is TRBV4-1, the J gene TRBJ1-4; 7 nucleotides line up with TRBD1. Germline values: CDR1 MGHRA, CDR2 YSYEKL. V shed 2 bases, J shed 7 bases, and the junction held 10 bases outside the gene matches. CDR3 size: 16 residues. The CDR3 reads CASSQNDRVRGEKLFF. CDR3 sequence (DNA): TGCGCCAGCAGCCAAAATGACAGGGTAAGGGGTGAAAAACTGTTTTTT.

The chain couples TRBV7-2 to TRBJ1-5, with TRBD1 as a possible D gene (6 bases). Germline V CDR1 and CDR2: SGHTA, FQGNSA. The CDR3 covers 13 residues. Between the trimmed V and J ends, which lost 1 base and 8 bases, there was a span of 9 bases. The CDR3 sequence is CASSLEGDKPQHF. CDR3 DNA: TGTGCCAGCAGCTTAGAAGGGGACAAGCCCCAGCATTTT.

J is TRBJ2-7 and V is TRBV7-3; D is unclear. CDR1 and CDR2 from the germline V gene are SGHTA and FQGTGA. The V end was cut by 1 base, the J end by 0 bases, with 7 bases between. The CDR3 consists of 14 residues. CDR3 region: CASSLKRASYEQYF. CDR3 sequence (DNA): TGTGCCAGCAGCTTAAAAAGGGCCTCCTACGAGCAGTACTTC. Variable domain in full (rest from reference TRBV7-3 and TRBJ2-7): GAGVSQTPSNKVTEKGKYVELRCDPISGHTALYWYRQSLGQGPEFLIYFQGTGAADDSGLPNDRFFAVRPEGSVSTLKIQRTERGDSAVYLCASSLKRASYEQYFGPGTRLTVT.

V gene TRBV28 combines with J gene TRBJ2-7; a possible D gene is TRBD1 (5 bases). Germline CDR1 MDHEN, CDR2 SYDVKM. V was shortened by 6 bases and J by 5 bases, with 11 bases between the two germline ends. The CDR3 has 12 residues. CDR3 loop: CASRTANHEQYF. Written as DNA, the CDR3 is TGTGCCAGCAGGACAGCCAACCACGAGCAGTACTTC. Combining the CDR3 with reference TRBV28 and TRBJ2-7 gives the whole variable domain DVKVTQSSRYLVKRTGEKVFLECVQDMDHENMFWYRQDPGLGLRLIYFSYDVKMKEKGDIPEGYSVSREKKERFSLILESASTNQTSMYLCASRTANHEQYFGPGTRLTVT.

Comments on this clone: The sample has other DNA sequences that encode this CDR3 too. The chain has TRBV18 and TRBJ1-1, with D hard to call. CDR1 KGHSH and CDR2 LQKENI come from the germline V gene. V was clipped by 2 bases and J by 1 base, with 5 bases between them. The CDR3 has 13 residues. The CDR3 bases are TGTGCCAGCTCACCAAACGGGAACACTGAAGCTTTCTTT. Translation gives CASSPNGNTEAFF.

V is TRBV2 and J is TRBJ1-3; D is ambiguous. Trimming shortened V by 6 bases and J by 3 bases, and 12 bases separated the two germline ends. The V gene's germline CDR1 is SNHLY and CDR2 FYNNEI. The CDR3 sequence is 14 residues long. The CDR3 protein is CASSRADGGNTIYF. In nucleotides, the CDR3 is TGTGCCAGCAGCCGGGCTGACGGTGGAAACACCATATATTTT.

This clone was detected only once. The chain couples TRBV9 to TRBJ2-7; D might be TRBD1 (5 bases). Germline loops: CDR1 SGDLS, CDR2 YYNGEE. The CDR3 contains 16 residues. The ends were cut back, 0 bases at V and 2 bases at J, with 15 bases in the middle. The CDR3 region is CASSVEARTFPYEQYF. CDR3 nucleotides: TGTGCCAGCAGCGTAGAAGCCAGGACATTCCCCTACGAGCAGTACTTC. The full variable domain, rest sourced from reference TRBV9 and TRBJ2-7, is DSGVTQTPKHLITATGQRVTLRCSPRSGDLSVYWYQQSLDQGLQFLIQYYNGEERAKGNILERFSAQQFPDLHSELNLSSLELGDSALYFCASSVEARTFPYEQYFGPGTRLTVT.

The chain links TRBV11-2 to TRBJ2-7; TRBD1 agrees at 7 bases. Trimming cost V 3 bases and J 3 bases; bases outside gene matches: 8. Per germline, CDR1 SGHAT and CDR2 FQNNGV. The CDR3 sequence is 15 residues long. The CDR3 here is CASSFRQGRGYEQYF. The CDR3 DNA reads as TGTGCCAGCAGCTTTAGACAGGGACGAGGCTACGAGCAGTACTTC. The full variable domain, rest sourced from reference TRBV11-2 and TRBJ2-7, is EAGVAQSPRYKIIEKRQSVAFWCNPISGHATLYWYQQILGQGPKLLIQFQNNGVVDDSQLPKDRFSAERLKGVDSTLKIQPAKLEDSAVYLCASSFRQGRGYEQYFGPGTRLTVT.

V is TRBV19 and J is TRBJ1-1; D uncertain. The CDR3 totals 14 residues. The V gene's germline CDR1 is LNHDA and CDR2 SQIVND (reference sequence). V lost 0 bases and J 10 bases, leaving 15 bases between the germline ends. CDR3 amino acids: CASSIDLRVIGAFF. CDR3 bases: TGTGCCAGTAGTATAGATCTGAGGGTCATTGGAGCTTTCTTT.

J is TRBJ2-3 and V is TRBV6-5; D remains unclear. Germline values: CDR1 MNHEY, CDR2 SVGAGI. The CDR3 runs to 14 residues. The V end was cut by 4 bases, the J end by 8 bases, with 16 bases between. This CDR3 reads CASSLGPPFGTQYF. CDR3 nucleotide sequence: TGTGCCAGCAGTTTAGGGCCACCCTTTGGTACGCAGTATTTT.

The rearrangement joins TRBV5-1 to TRBJ1-4; 9 bases map to TRBD1. Germline lookup yields CDR1 SGHRS and CDR2 YFSETQ. The V gene end was trimmed by 5 bases and the J gene end by 6 bases; junction bases not matched to a gene: 11. The CDR3 is made up of 16 amino acids. CDR3 in DNA: TGCGCCAGCAGGGCCGGGACAGGGAGTTGGTATGAAAAACTGTTTTTT. Translated, it gives CASRAGTGSWYEKLFF.

The chain joins TRBV18 to TRBJ2-1; TRBD1 agrees at 9 bases. V trimming: 3 bases; J trimming: 6 bases; junction bases outside the gene matches: 12. This CDR3 is 17 amino acids long. Germline V lookup: CDR1 KGHSH, CDR2 LQKENI. CDR3 in DNA: TGTGCCAGCTCACCTATTATACAGGGGGCCGCTCTCAATGAGCAGTTCTTC. It encodes CASSPIIQGAALNEQFF.

The CDR3: CASTRRGGASGNTIYF. The DNA for the CDR3 is TGTGCCAGCACCCGGAGGGGGGGAGCATCTGGAAACACCATATATTTT. The gene calls are TRBV11-2 and TRBJ1-3; weak D call: TRBD1 (6 bases). V gave up 7 bases and J gave up 1 base, with 17 bases separating them. This CDR3 has 16 amino acids. Germline CDR1 and CDR2: SGHAT and FQNNGV.

The chain is built from TRBV7-2 and TRBJ2-7, with 7 bases identical to TRBD1. Germline CDR1 and CDR2: SGHTA and FQGNSA. V lost 2 bases to trimming and J lost 6 bases; unmatched junction nucleotides: 7. The CDR3 extends over 14 amino acids. This CDR3 reads CASSLSGTVGEQYF. CDR3 DNA: TGTGCCAGCAGCTTATCCGGGACAGTCGGCGAGCAGTACTTC.

The chain couples TRBV5-1 to TRBJ2-7; a weak D match, TRBD1 (5 bases). Deletions cut 0 bases from V and 8 bases from J, with 18 bases between. CDR3 length: 15 amino acids. From germline, CDR1 is SGHRS and CDR2 YFSETQ. The CDR3: CASSLGGAEISKQYF. CDR3 nucleotide sequence: TGCGCCAGCAGCTTGGGTGGGGCAGAGATTAGTAAGCAGTACTTC. The complete variable domain, with remaining parts taken from reference TRBV5-1 and TRBJ2-7, reads KAGVTQTPRYLIKTRGQQVTLSCSPISGHRSVSWYQQTPGQGLQFLFEYFSETQRNKGNFPGRFSGRQFSNSRSEMNVSTLELGDSALYLCASSLGGAEISKQYFGPGTRLTVT.

The chain links TRBV11-3 to TRBJ1-2; unclear D gene. Trimming took 4 bases from V and 0 from J, leaving 24 bases between them. CDR1 SGHNT and CDR2 YENEEA come from the germline V gene. The CDR3 has 19 amino acids. The CDR3 loop reads CASSSGNPDNPLANYGYTF. The CDR3 DNA reads TGTGCCAGCAGCTCAGGCAACCCTGACAACCCCCTAGCTAACTATGGCTACACCTTC. Full variable domain (outside the CDR3, taken from reference TRBV11-3 and TRBJ1-2): EAGVVQSPRYKIIEKKQPVAFWCNPISGHNTLYWYLQNLGQGPELLIRYENEEAVDDSQLPKDRFSAERLKGVDSTLKIQPAELGDSAVYLCASSSGNPDNPLANYGYTFGSGTRLTVV.

The chain couples TRBV5-1 to TRBJ2-2; D call uncertain. V lost 4 bases to trimming and J lost 4 bases, with 11 bases between them. The V gene's germline CDR1 is SGHRS and CDR2 YFSETQ. The CDR3 covers 14 residues. CDR3 residues: CASSDPTPTGELFF. The CDR3 nucleotides are TGCGCCAGCAGCGACCCCACACCCACCGGGGAGCTGTTTTTT.

This chain connects TRBV29-1 to TRBJ2-6; D remains ambiguous. V was clipped by 4 bases and J by 2 bases, with 9 bases between them. The germline gives CDR1 SQVTM, CDR2 ANQGSEA. The CDR3 is 14 residues long. CDR3 in amino acids: CSVVGAAGANVLTF. The CDR3 DNA sequence: TGCAGCGTTGTAGGTGCCGCTGGGGCCAACGTCCTGACTTTC.

The chain joins TRBV2 to TRBJ2-5, with D tentatively TRBD1 (6 bases). This CDR3 has 15 residues. The V end was cut by 7 bases, the J end by 5 bases, with 20 bases between. Germline CDR1 and CDR2: SNHLY and FYNNEI. DNA of the CDR3: TGTGCCAGCACCCGGGACACGGGCCGTTGGGAGACCCAGTACTTC. Its protein is CASTRDTGRWETQYF.

The V and J genes are TRBV15 and TRBJ1-5; no clear D gene. This CDR3 is built from 12 residues. Germline V gene data show CDR1 as LNHNV and CDR2 as YYDKDF (reference sequence). The V gene lost 6 bases and the J gene lost 3 bases, with 6 bases spanning the gap. The CDR3 spells CATRTLNQPQHF. The CDR3 DNA reads TGTGCCACCAGGACCCTCAATCAGCCCCAGCATTTT.

This clone came up once. The chain recombines TRBV5-4 with TRBJ2-6; unclear D gene. Trimming left V 5 bases short and J 0 bases short, with 3 bases between. The length of the CDR3 is 13 residues. Germline lookup yields CDR1 SGHNT and CDR2 YYREEE (reference sequence). The CDR3 loop reads CASRDSGANVLTF. In nucleotides, the CDR3 is TGTGCCAGCAGAGACTCTGGGGCCAACGTCCTGACTTTC. The entire variable domain, with the rest obtained from reference TRBV5-4 and TRBJ2-6, is as follows: ETGVTQSPTHLIKTRGQQVTLRCSSQSGHNTVSWYQQALGQGPQFIFQYYREEENGRGNFPPRFSGLQFPNYSSELNVNALELDDSALYLCASRDSGANVLTFGAGSRLTVL.

This chain connects TRBV11-2 to TRBJ2-5, with 7 bases lining up with TRBD2. The J call may be incorrect, as the DNA end agrees better with TRBJ2-7. CDR1 and CDR2 from the germline V gene are SGHAT and FQNNGV. The CDR3 consists of 16 residues. CDR3 DNA: TGTGCCAGCAGCTTACTTTATGGGGCGGGAGAAGCCGAGCAGTACTTC. Amino acids: CASSLLYGAGEAEQYF.

V is TRBV4-3 and J is TRBJ2-1; D not certain. CDR1 and CDR2 (germline): LGHNA, YSLEER. The CDR3 consists of 13 residues. Trimming took 1 base from V and 8 from J, leaving 9 bases between them. The CDR3 DNA is TGCGCCAGCAGCCAAGGTTACGTCGATGAGCAGTTCTTC. Its protein is CASSQGYVDEQFF.

This clone occurred a few times. The rearrangement links TRBV5-1 to TRBJ2-5; possibly TRBD1 for D (7 bases). The CDR3 consists of 15 residues. Deletions cut 3 bases from V and 3 bases from J, with 15 bases between. The germline V gene has CDR1 SGHRS and CDR2 YFSETQ. The CDR3 here is CASSSGGSAKETQYF. The CDR3 bases are TGCGCCAGCAGCTCAGGGGGGTCCGCGAAAGAGACCCAGTACTTC.